This T cell receptor beta chain was identified in a study of blood T cell repertoires in COVID-19. Overall study: Sites across the United States, Italy and Spain contributed samples from acute and convalescent COVID-19.

In the source study's methods: The assay estimated nucleated cells by amplifying reference gene primers. TCRdb's table, derived via immunoSEQ multiplex PCR, lists solely in-frame clones and lacks some. D and trimming come from the DNA, and the V and J calls and clone size come from that table. Of some 290,000 clones in the sample, about 86% are singletons; the top ten hold approximately 12%. In germline, CDR1 is MNHEY, CDR2 SVGAGI. This CDR3 contains 12 residues. Worth noting for this clone: An end of the junction differs from the germline gene, which may be a read error.

This receptor was obtained from a woman in her twenties or thirties with COVID-19, enrolled during active disease. The specimen sequenced was peripheral blood. This chain links TRBV6-5 with TRBJ1-1; 8 nucleotides match TRBD1. For the CDR3, the DNA is TGTGCCAGCAGTTACTCAGCCAGGGGGCTGGTCTTT. Encoded protein: CASSYSARGLVF.